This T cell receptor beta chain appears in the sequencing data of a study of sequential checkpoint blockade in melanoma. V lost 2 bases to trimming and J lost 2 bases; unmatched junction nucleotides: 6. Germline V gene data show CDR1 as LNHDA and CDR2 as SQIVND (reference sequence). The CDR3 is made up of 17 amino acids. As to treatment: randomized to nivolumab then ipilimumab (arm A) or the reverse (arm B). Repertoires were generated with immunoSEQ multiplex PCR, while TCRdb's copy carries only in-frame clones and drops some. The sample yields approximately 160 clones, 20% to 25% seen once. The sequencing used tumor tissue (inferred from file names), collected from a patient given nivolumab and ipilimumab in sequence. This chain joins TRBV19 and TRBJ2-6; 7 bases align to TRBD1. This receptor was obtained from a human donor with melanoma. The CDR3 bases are TGTGCCAGTAGTATACCGGGACAGACGGCTGGGGCCAACGTCCTGACTTTC. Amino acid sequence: CASSIPGQTAGANVLTF.